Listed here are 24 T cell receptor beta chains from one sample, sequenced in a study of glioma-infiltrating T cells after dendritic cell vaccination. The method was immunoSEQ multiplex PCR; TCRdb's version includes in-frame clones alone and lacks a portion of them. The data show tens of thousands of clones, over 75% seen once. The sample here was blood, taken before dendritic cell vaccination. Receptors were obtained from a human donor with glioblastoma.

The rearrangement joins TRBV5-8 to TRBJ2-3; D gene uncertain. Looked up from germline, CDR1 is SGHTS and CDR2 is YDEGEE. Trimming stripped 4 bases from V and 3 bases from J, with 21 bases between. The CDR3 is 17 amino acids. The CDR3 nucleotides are TGTGCCAGCAGCCCCGGCATTCAGACAAAACTTACAGATACGCAGTATTTT. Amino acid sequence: CASSPGIQTKLTDTQYF.

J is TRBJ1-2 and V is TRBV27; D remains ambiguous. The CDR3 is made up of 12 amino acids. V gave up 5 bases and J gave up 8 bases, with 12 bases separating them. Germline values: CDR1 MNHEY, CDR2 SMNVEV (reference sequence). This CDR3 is CASSASREGYTF. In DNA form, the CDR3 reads TGTGCCAGCAGTGCGAGTCGGGAAGGCTACACCTTC.

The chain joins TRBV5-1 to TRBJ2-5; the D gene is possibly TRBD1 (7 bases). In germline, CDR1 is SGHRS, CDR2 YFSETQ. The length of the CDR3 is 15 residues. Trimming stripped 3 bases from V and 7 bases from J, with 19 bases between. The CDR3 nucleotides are TGCGCCAGCAGCTCGGAGGGGACAGTCGAGGGGACCCAGTACTTC. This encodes CASSSEGTVEGTQYF. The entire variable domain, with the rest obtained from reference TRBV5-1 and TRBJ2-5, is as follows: KAGVTQTPRYLIKTRGQQVTLSCSPISGHRSVSWYQQTPGQGLQFLFEYFSETQRNKGNFPGRFSGRQFSNSRSEMNVSTLELGDSALYLCASSSEGTVEGTQYFGPGTRLLVL.

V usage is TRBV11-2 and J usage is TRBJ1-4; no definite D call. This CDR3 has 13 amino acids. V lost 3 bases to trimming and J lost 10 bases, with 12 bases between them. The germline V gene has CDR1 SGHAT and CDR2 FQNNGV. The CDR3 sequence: CASSFAGAGKLFF. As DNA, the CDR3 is TGTGCCAGCAGCTTTGCCGGAGCCGGAAAACTGTTTTTT.

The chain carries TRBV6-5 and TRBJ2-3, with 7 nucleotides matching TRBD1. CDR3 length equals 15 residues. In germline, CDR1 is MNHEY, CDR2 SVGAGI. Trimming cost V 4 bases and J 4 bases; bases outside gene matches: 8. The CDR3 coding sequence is TGTGCCAGCAGTTCCGCCAGACAGGGACCAGATACGCAGTATTTT. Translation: CASSSARQGPDTQYF.

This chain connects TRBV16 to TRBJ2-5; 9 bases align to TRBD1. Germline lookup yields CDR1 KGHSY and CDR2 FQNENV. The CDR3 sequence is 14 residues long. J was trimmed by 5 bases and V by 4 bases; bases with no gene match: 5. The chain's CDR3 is CASSRPDRGETQYF. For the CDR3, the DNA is TGTGCCAGCAGCCGACCAGACAGGGGGGAGACCCAGTACTTC.

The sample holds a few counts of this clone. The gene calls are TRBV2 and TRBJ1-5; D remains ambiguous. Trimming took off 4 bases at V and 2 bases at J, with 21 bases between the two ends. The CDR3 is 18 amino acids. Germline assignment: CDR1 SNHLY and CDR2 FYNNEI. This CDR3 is CASSGLEWEGVGNQPQHF. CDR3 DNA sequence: TGTGCCAGCAGTGGGCTTGAATGGGAGGGTGTGGGCAATCAGCCCCAGCATTTT.

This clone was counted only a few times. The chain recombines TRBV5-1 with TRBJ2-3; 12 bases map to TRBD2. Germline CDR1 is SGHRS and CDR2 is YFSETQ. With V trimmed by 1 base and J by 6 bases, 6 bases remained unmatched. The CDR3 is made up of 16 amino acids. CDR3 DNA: TGCGCCAGCAGCTTGTCACTAGCGGGAGGAGGGGATACGCAGTATTTT. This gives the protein CASSLSLAGGGDTQYF. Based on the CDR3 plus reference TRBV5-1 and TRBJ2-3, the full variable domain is KAGVTQTPRYLIKTRGQQVTLSCSPISGHRSVSWYQQTPGQGLQFLFEYFSETQRNKGNFPGRFSGRQFSNSRSEMNVSTLELGDSALYLCASSLSLAGGGDTQYFGPGTRLTVL.

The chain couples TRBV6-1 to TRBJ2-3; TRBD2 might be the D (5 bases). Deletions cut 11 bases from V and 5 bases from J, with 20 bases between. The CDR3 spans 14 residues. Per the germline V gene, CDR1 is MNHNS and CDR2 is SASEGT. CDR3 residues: CASHPSGVGDTQYF. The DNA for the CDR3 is TGTGCCTCGCACCCAAGCGGCGTCGGAGATACGCAGTATTTT.

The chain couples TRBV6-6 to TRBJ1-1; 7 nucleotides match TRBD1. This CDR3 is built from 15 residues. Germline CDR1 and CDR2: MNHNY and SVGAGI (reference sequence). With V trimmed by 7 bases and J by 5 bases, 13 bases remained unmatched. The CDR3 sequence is CASTLETGRGTEAFF. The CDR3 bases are TGTGCCAGCACCCTGGAGACAGGGCGCGGGACTGAAGCTTTCTTT.

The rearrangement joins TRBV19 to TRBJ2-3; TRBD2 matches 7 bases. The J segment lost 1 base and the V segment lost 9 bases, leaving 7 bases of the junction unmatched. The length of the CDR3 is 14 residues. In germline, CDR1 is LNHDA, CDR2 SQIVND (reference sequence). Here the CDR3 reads CASDGGWGTDTQYF. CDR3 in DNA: TGTGCCAGCGACGGGGGGTGGGGCACAGATACGCAGTATTTT. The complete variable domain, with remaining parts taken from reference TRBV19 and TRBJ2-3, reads DGGITQSPKYLFRKEGQNVTLSCEQNLNHDAMYWYRQDPGQGLRLIYYSQIVNDFQKGDIAEGYSVSREKKESFPLTVTSAQKNPTAFYLCASDGGWGTDTQYFGPGTRLTVL.

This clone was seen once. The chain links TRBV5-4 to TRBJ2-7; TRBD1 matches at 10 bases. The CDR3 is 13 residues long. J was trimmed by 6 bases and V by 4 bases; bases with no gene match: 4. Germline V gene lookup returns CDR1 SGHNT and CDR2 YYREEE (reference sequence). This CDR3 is CASSQGQGIEQYV. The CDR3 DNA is TGTGCCAGCAGCCAGGGACAGGGGATCGAGCAGTACGTC.

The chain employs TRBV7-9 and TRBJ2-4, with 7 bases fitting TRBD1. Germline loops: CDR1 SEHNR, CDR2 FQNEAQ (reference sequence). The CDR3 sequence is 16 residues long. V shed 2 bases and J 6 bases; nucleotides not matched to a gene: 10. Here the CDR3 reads CASSLQGEMVRNIQYF. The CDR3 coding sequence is TGTGCCAGCAGCTTACAGGGGGAAATGGTTCGAAACATTCAGTACTTC.

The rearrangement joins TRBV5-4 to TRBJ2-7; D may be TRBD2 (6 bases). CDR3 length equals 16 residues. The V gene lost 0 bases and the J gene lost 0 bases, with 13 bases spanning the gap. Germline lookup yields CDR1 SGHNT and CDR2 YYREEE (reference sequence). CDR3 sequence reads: CASSLGLATNSYEQYF. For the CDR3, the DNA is TGTGCCAGCAGCTTGGGGCTAGCGACGAACTCCTACGAGCAGTACTTC. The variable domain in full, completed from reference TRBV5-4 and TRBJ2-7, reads ETGVTQSPTHLIKTRGQQVTLRCSSQSGHNTVSWYQQALGQGPQFIFQYYREEENGRGNFPPRFSGLQFPNYSSELNVNALELDDSALYLCASSLGLATNSYEQYFGPGTRLTVT.

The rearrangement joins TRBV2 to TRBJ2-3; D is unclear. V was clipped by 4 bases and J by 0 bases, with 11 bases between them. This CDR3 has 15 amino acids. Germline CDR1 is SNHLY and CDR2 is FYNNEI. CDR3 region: CASSVRGFSTDTQYF. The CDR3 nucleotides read TGTGCCAGCAGTGTAAGAGGATTTAGCACAGATACGCAGTATTTT. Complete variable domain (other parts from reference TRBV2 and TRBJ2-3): EPEVTQTPSHQVTQMGQEVILRCVPISNHLYFYWYRQILGQKVEFLVSFYNNEISEKSEIFDDQFSVERPDGSNFTLKIRSTKLEDSAMYFCASSVRGFSTDTQYFGPGTRLTVL.

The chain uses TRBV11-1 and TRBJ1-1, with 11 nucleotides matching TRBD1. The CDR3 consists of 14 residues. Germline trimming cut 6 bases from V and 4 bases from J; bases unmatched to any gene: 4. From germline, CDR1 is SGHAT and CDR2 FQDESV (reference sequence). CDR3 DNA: TGTGCCAGCAGTCCTGGGACAGGGGGCACTGAAGCTTTCTTT. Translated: CASSPGTGGTEAFF.

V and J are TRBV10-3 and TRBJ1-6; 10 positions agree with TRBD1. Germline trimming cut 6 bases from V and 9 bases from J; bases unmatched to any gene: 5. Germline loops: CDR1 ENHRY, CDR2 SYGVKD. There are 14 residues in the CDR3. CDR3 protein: CAIRDRDRGSPLHF. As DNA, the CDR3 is TGTGCCATCAGAGACCGGGACAGGGGTTCACCCCTCCACTTT.

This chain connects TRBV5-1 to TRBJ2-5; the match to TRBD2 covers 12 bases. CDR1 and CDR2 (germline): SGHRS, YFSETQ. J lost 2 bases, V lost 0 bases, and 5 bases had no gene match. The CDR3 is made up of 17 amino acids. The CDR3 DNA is TGCGCCAGCAGCTTGGCCCTCGGACTAGCGGGACAAGAGACCCAGTACTTC. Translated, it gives CASSLALGLAGQETQYF.

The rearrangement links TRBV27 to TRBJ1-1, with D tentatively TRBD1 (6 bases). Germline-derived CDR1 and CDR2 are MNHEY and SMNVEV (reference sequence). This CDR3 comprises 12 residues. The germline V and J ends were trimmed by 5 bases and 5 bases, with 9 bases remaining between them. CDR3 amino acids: CASSIRGTEAFF. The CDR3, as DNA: TGTGCCAGCAGTATAAGGGGGACTGAAGCTTTCTTT.

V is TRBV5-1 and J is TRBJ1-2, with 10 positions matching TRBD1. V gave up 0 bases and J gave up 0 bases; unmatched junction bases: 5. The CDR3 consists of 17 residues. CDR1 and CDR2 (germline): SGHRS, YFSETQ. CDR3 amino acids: CASSLAPGQGPNYGYTF. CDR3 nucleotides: TGCGCCAGCAGCTTGGCCCCGGGACAGGGGCCTAACTATGGCTACACCTTC.

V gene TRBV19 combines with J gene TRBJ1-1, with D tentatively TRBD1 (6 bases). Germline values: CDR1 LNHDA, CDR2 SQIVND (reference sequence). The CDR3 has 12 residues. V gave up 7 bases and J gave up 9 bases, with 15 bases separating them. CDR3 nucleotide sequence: TGTGCCAGTACCGGGACACCTACCAAAGCTTTCTTT. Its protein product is CASTGTPTKAFF.

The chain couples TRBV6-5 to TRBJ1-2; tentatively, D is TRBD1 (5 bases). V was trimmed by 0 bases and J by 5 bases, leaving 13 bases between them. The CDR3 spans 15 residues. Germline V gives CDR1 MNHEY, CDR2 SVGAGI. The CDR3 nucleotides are TGTGCCAGCAGTTACTCGACGGTGGGGGGATATGGCTACACCTTC. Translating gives CASSYSTVGGYGYTF.

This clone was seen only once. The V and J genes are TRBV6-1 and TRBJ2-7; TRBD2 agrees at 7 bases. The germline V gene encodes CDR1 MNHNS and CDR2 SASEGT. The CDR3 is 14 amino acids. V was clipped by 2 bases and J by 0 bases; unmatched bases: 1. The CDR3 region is CASSERDYSYEQYF. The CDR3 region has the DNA TGTGCCAGCAGTGAAAGGGACTACTCCTACGAGCAGTACTTC.

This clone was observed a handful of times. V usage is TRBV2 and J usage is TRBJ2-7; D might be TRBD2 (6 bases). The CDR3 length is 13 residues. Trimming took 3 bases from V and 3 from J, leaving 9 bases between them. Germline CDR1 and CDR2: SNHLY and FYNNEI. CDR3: CASSEEGGYEQYV. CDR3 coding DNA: TGTGCCAGCAGTGAGGAGGGCGGCTACGAGCAGTACGTC.